A single sample gave rise to the 23 T cell receptor beta chains below, sequenced in a study of shared clonotypes between healthy human individuals (TCRdb year 2020). Libraries were constructed by the immunoSEQ multiplex PCR assay. The clones in this table, taken by TCRdb from immuneACCESS, are in-frame only. Not every clone is retained; where verified, under half of the shortfall comes from an unresolved V gene, and the cause of the rest is unknown. This sample lists millions of clones; over 90% were detected once. The ten largest clones add up to 0.35% to 0.45% of the sample. Sequencing was performed on naive CD4+ T cells from PBMCs. This sample's cell subset or site label indicates: CD45RA+ positively selected. All receptors derive from a man aged 18-30 years in good health. Some clones in this sample may be carry-over from other donors' samples.

This clone was seen a single time. V gene TRBV10-1 combines with J gene TRBJ1-4; TRBD1 agrees at 7 bases. CDR3 size: 13 residues. V lost 9 bases, J lost 7 bases, and 8 bases stayed unmatched. In germline, CDR1 is WNHNN, CDR2 SYGVQD (reference sequence). DNA of the CDR3: TGCGCCAGTTCTCAGGGGGTCGGTGAAAAACTGTTTTTT. Translation: CASSQGVGEKLFF.

Remarks on this clone: The same CDR3 can be traced to other DNA sequences in this sample. CDR3 amino acids: CASSSDSLNTEAFF. CDR3 in DNA: TGTGCCAGCAGCTCGGACAGCCTCAACACTGAAGCTTTCTTT. The chain couples TRBV7-3 to TRBJ1-1; perhaps TRBD1 as D (6 bases). The CDR3 runs to 14 residues. Trimming removed 4 bases at V and 2 bases at J, with 11 bases between. Germline CDR1 reads SGHTA; CDR2 reads FQGTGA.

The chain combines TRBV6-5 with TRBJ1-2, with D hard to call. V was clipped by 5 bases and J by 8 bases, with 9 bases between them. Germline CDR1 and CDR2: MNHEY and SVGAGI. This CDR3 comprises 11 residues. CDR3 DNA: TGTGCCAGCAGTGAATCCGGAGGCTACACCTTC. Its translation: CASSESGGYTF.

The genes are TRBV7-3 and TRBJ1-1, with 11 bases that match TRBD1. J gave up 1 base and V 5 bases, and 12 bases lay outside the gene matches. Germline lookup yields CDR1 SGHTA and CDR2 FQGTGA. The CDR3 contains 18 residues. The CDR3 DNA sequence: TGTGCCAGCAGCGCCCGACACCCAGGGACAGGGGGGAACACTGAAGCTTTCTTT. This translates into CASSARHPGTGGNTEAFF.

Remarks on this clone: This sample includes further DNA sequences coding for the same CDR3. J is TRBJ1-2 and V is TRBV18; D perhaps matches TRBD1 (5 bases). CDR1 and CDR2 from the germline V gene are KGHSH and LQKENI. This CDR3 spans 13 amino acids. Trimming removed 2 bases from V and 8 bases from J, with 12 bases in between. The CDR3 region is CASSPGTGEGYTF. The CDR3 DNA reads TGTGCCAGCTCACCAGGGACCGGGGAAGGCTACACCTTC.

Turning to this clone: The identical CDR3 is also encoded by other nucleotide sequences in the sample. The V and J genes are TRBV5-1 and TRBJ2-7; D uncertain. Germline CDR1 is SGHRS and CDR2 is YFSETQ. The CDR3 runs 13 residues. Trimming removed 0 bases from V and 4 bases from J, with 8 bases in between. In DNA, the CDR3 is TGCGCCAGCAGCTTGGCCTCTTCTTACGAGCAGTACTTC. Amino acids: CASSLASSYEQYF.

The chain recombines TRBV18 with TRBJ2-1, with D tentatively TRBD1 (6 bases). The germline V gene has CDR1 KGHSH and CDR2 LQKENI. V was cut by 2 bases and J by 7 bases, with 12 bases left in between. The CDR3 runs 14 residues. The CDR3, as DNA: TGTGCCAGCTCACCAACAGGGCGCACTAATGAGCAGTTCTTC. Its protein is CASSPTGRTNEQFF.

The rearrangement uses TRBV7-2 and TRBJ1-4; D remains unclear. CDR3 size: 14 residues. CDR1 is SGHTA, CDR2 FQGNSA, per germline. V shed 4 bases and J shed 7 bases, with 13 bases lying between them. The CDR3 spells CASSSSRAGEKLFF. The CDR3 nucleotides are TGTGCCAGCAGCTCTTCGCGGGCGGGTGAAAAACTGTTTTTT.

V gene TRBV2 combines with J gene TRBJ2-7; D gene unclear. Germline V gene sequence: CDR1 SNHLY, CDR2 FYNNEI. V lost 5 bases, J lost 0 bases, and 5 bases lay in between. This CDR3 contains 12 residues. The CDR3 reads CASSSYSYEQYF. The CDR3 region has the DNA TGTGCCAGCAGTTCCTACTCCTACGAGCAGTACTTC.

This rearrangement joins TRBV11-2 to TRBJ2-1, with TRBD2 identical over 12 bases. The germline V gene encodes CDR1 SGHAT and CDR2 FQNNGV. After removal of 3 bases from V and 8 bases from J, the junction contained 14 bases not matched to a gene. The length of the CDR3 is 18 residues. CDR3 nucleotide sequence: TGTGCCAGCAGCTTCGTTATCGAGACTAGCGGGAGTTCCCATGAGCAGTTCTTC. Translated: CASSFVIETSGSSHEQFF. Using reference TRBV11-2 and TRBJ2-1 for the parts outside the CDR3, the full variable domain is EAGVAQSPRYKIIEKRQSVAFWCNPISGHATLYWYQQILGQGPKLLIQFQNNGVVDDSQLPKDRFSAERLKGVDSTLKIQPAKLEDSAVYLCASSFVIETSGSSHEQFFGPGTRLTVL.

The chain carries TRBV7-8 and TRBJ1-2; D is ambiguous. The germline V gene has CDR1 SGHVS and CDR2 FQNEAQ. The CDR3 is made up of 14 amino acids. The ends were cut back, 2 bases at V and 8 bases at J, with 15 bases in the middle. The CDR3 sequence is CASSLQPWTGGYTF. The CDR3 nucleotides are TGTGCCAGCAGCTTACAACCTTGGACGGGAGGCTACACCTTC. Full variable domain (rest looked up from reference TRBV7-8 and TRBJ1-2): GAGVSQSPRYKVAKRGQDVALRCDPISGHVSLFWYQQALGQGPEFLTYFQNEAQLDKSGLPSDRFFAERPEGSVSTLKIQRTQQEDSAVYLCASSLQPWTGGYTFGSGTRLTVV.

To note about this clone: The same CDR3 arises from other DNA sequences in this sample as well. This chain connects TRBV10-3 to TRBJ2-7, with D unclear. CDR1 and CDR2 (germline): ENHRY, SYGVKD. V lost 4 bases, J lost 1 base, and 2 bases lay in between. The CDR3 runs to 11 residues. The CDR3 DNA is TGTGCCATCAGTGGATCCTACGAGCAGTACTTC. It codes for CAISGSYEQYF.

Turning to this clone: In the same sample, other DNA sequences code for this CDR3. This sequence joins TRBV7-2 and TRBJ2-5; D not resolved. Germline CDR1 reads SGHTA; CDR2 reads FQGNSA. Between the trimmed V and J ends, which lost 2 bases and 5 bases, there was a span of 3 bases. The CDR3 consists of 11 residues. CDR3 protein: CASSLYETQYF. In DNA form, the CDR3 reads TGTGCCAGCAGCTTATACGAGACCCAGTACTTC.

The chain has TRBV7-2 and TRBJ2-1; 10 bases fit TRBD1. V shed 3 bases and J 4 bases; nucleotides not matched to a gene: 6. Germline CDR1 reads SGHTA; CDR2 reads FQGNSA. The CDR3 covers 16 residues. CDR3 DNA: TGTGCCAGCAGCTTCCATGGACAGGGGGGATACAATGAGCAGTTCTTC. Encoded protein: CASSFHGQGGYNEQFF.

The chain couples TRBV2 to TRBJ2-5, with D possibly TRBD2 on 5 matching bases. This CDR3 comprises 13 residues. Deletions cut 9 bases from V and 5 bases from J, with 16 bases between. Germline loops: CDR1 SNHLY, CDR2 FYNNEI. CDR3 bases: TGTGCCAGAAGGATGAGGGAAACGGAGACCCAGTACTTC. This translates into CARRMRETETQYF.

The chain recombines TRBV5-4 with TRBJ1-5; D unresolved. The germline CDR1 and CDR2 sequences are SGHNT and YYREEE (reference sequence). The V end lost 2 bases, the J end lost 1 base, and 7 bases lay between the germline ends. The CDR3 runs to 14 residues. The CDR3 DNA reads TGTGCCAGCAGCTTCTCAGGAAGCAATCAGCCCCAGCATTTT. Its protein product is CASSFSGSNQPQHF.

The V gene is TRBV15, the J gene TRBJ1-5; D is perhaps TRBD1 (5 bases). The germline V gene has CDR1 LNHNV and CDR2 YYDKDF (reference sequence). V lost 0 bases and J lost 5, with 8 bases in between. The CDR3 covers 14 residues. CDR3 sequence reads: CATSRDAGHQPQHF. In nucleotides, the CDR3 is TGTGCCACCAGCAGAGATGCGGGGCATCAGCCCCAGCATTTT.

The CDR3 spells CASSLGFPNNEQFF. In DNA, the CDR3 is TGTGCCAGCAGTTTAGGTTTCCCTAACAATGAGCAGTTCTTC. The rearrangement joins TRBV27 to TRBJ2-1; no clear D gene. Trimming took 2 bases from V and 5 from J, leaving 10 bases between them. Germline CDR1 reads MNHEY; CDR2 reads SMNVEV (reference sequence). This CDR3 region has 14 residues.

The rearrangement links TRBV6-5 to TRBJ2-5; maybe TRBD1 (6 bases). The DNA end favors TRBJ2-7, so the J call may be wrong. The CDR3 consists of 15 residues. CDR1 is MNHEY, CDR2 SVGAGI, per germline. In DNA form, the CDR3 reads TGTGCCAGCACCACCCTTGGCCGACAGGCCTACGAGCAGTACTTC. Encoded protein: CASTTLGRQAYEQYF.

This sequence joins TRBV28 and TRBJ2-3; tentatively, D is TRBD2 (8 bases). The length of the CDR3 is 19 residues. Deletions cut 1 base from V and 0 bases from J, with 20 bases between. CDR1 is MDHEN and CDR2 is SYDVKM in the germline V gene. The CDR3, as DNA: TGTGCCAGCAGTTTATATTTGGGGCGGGGGGACAGCAGCACAGATACGCAGTATTTT. It encodes CASSLYLGRGDSSTDTQYF.

Worth noting for this clone: The same CDR3 is also encoded by other DNA sequences in this sample. J is TRBJ2-7 and V is TRBV28; TRBD1 matches 9 bases. The trim removed 1 base at V and 2 bases at J, leaving 3 bases unmatched. Germline loops: CDR1 MDHEN, CDR2 SYDVKM. The CDR3 runs 15 residues. Here the CDR3 reads CASSLSGQGTYEQYF. In DNA form, the CDR3 reads TGTGCCAGCAGTTTATCGGGACAGGGCACCTACGAGCAGTACTTC.

The J gene is TRBJ2-5, the V gene TRBV5-4, with D maybe TRBD2 (5 bases). V lost 3 bases to trimming and J lost 5 bases, with 8 bases between them. Looked up from germline, CDR1 is SGHNT and CDR2 is YYREEE (reference sequence). The CDR3 has 12 amino acids. This chain's CDR3 is CASSSEDETQYF. The CDR3 nucleotides read TGTGCCAGCAGCTCGGAGGATGAGACCCAGTACTTC. Combining the CDR3 with reference TRBV5-4 and TRBJ2-5 gives the whole variable domain ETGVTQSPTHLIKTRGQQVTLRCSSQSGHNTVSWYQQALGQGPQFIFQYYREEENGRGNFPPRFSGLQFPNYSSELNVNALELDDSALYLCASSSEDETQYFGPGTRLLVL.

The chain uses TRBV4-1 and TRBJ2-5; D is ambiguous. Germline V gene data show CDR1 as MGHRA and CDR2 as YSYEKL. CDR3 length equals 14 residues. Trimming cost V 1 base and J 3 bases, with 9 bases left between them. In DNA, the CDR3 is TGCGCCAGCAGCCAAGGGTCTAGGGAAGAGACCCAGTACTTC. Protein: CASSQGSREETQYF.